This T cell receptor beta chain was captured by sequencing in a study of tumor and adjacent non-tumor tissue in lung cancer. Germline V gives CDR1 GTSNPN, CDR2 SVGIG (reference sequence). The CDR3 consists of 12 residues. This sample's RNA came from whole unsorted tissue. Concerning this clonotype itself: A read error may explain this, as a much larger clone is one base away.

TCRbeta libraries were built with three rounds of nested PCR, modified from ARM-PCR. TCRdb re-analysed the multiplex PCR reads in MiXCR, keeping a single row per CDR3 protein. The sample holds 65,000 to 70,000 distinct CDR3 sequences, roughly 60% seen once. Material: lung tumor tissue. This clonotype originated in a man aged 50 to 60 with non-small cell lung cancer. The V gene is TRBV30, the J gene TRBJ2-7, with TRBD1 as a possible D gene (6 bases). In nucleotides, the CDR3 is TGTGCCTCTACAGGGAGCTCCTACGAGGAGTACTTC. Its protein product is CASTGSSYEEYF.